This entry lists 26 T cell receptor beta chains sequenced from one sample in a study of blood T cells in healthy people across ages. A second PCR, run for roughly 7 to 12 cycles, used a sample-barcoded 5' primer plus a J-beta primer mix. TCRdb re-called the 5' RACE reads with MiXCR, one entry per CDR3 protein. This table has roughly 800,000 distinct CDR3 sequences, 55% to 70% appearing once. The sample was blood. The receptors here all came from a man aged 25-45 years in good health.

This clonotype occurred a few times. V usage is TRBV11-2 and J usage is TRBJ2-3, with TRBD1 matching over 8 bases. Germline V gene sequence: CDR1 SGHAT, CDR2 FQNNGV. The junction had 2 bases not matched to a gene; V was cut back by 1 base and J by 2 bases. The CDR3 sequence is 15 residues long. CDR3 nucleotides: TGTGCCAGCAGCTTAGGGACAGGGCTCACAGATACGCAGTATTTT. This sequence encodes CASSLGTGLTDTQYF.

The V call is TRBV7-2, the J call TRBJ2-1; tentatively, D is TRBD1 (5 bases). Trimming took off 5 bases at V and 7 bases at J, with 9 bases between the two ends. The length of the CDR3 is 12 residues. Germline V gene lookup returns CDR1 SGHTA and CDR2 FQGNSA. CDR3 sequence: CASSRQGNEQFF. In nucleotides, the CDR3 is TGTGCCAGCAGCCGTCAGGGAAATGAGCAGTTCTTC.

The chain carries TRBV7-8 and TRBJ2-7, with D perhaps matching TRBD1 or TRBD2 (6 bases each). V was shortened by 1 base and J by 2 bases, with 12 bases between the two germline ends. This CDR3 spans 15 amino acids. Germline lookup yields CDR1 SGHVS and CDR2 FQNEAQ. The CDR3 loop reads CASSLEVRGPYEQYF. CDR3 sequence (DNA): TGTGCCAGCAGCTTAGAGGTTCGGGGGCCCTACGAGCAGTACTTC.

CDR3 coding DNA: TGTGCCAGCAGCTTAATAAGTGGTCCCTATGGCTACACCTTC. Its protein is CASSLISGPYGYTF. The rearrangement uses TRBV7-9 and TRBJ1-2; no definite D call. CDR3 length equals 14 residues. With 2 bases removed from V and 4 bases from J, the gap between germline ends came to 11 bases. Germline-derived CDR1 and CDR2 are SEHNR and FQNEAQ (reference sequence).

The chain joins TRBV6-6 to TRBJ2-7; D unclear. V was clipped by 6 bases and J by 3 bases, with 15 bases between them. In germline, CDR1 is MNHNY, CDR2 SVGAGI (reference sequence). CDR3 length equals 14 residues. CDR3 sequence: CASSPADTDYEQYF. DNA of the CDR3: TGTGCCAGCAGCCCAGCCGACACGGACTACGAGCAGTACTTC.

The V gene is TRBV7-2, the J gene TRBJ2-7, with 9 bases that match TRBD1. This CDR3 contains 15 residues. Germline values: CDR1 SGHTA, CDR2 FQGNSA. V lost 5 bases, J lost 5 bases, and 10 bases stayed unmatched. The CDR3 loop reads CASSRYRDRVHEQYF. Here the CDR3 DNA reads TGTGCCAGCAGCCGGTACCGGGACAGGGTCCACGAGCAGTACTTC.

The chain is built from TRBV6-5 and TRBJ1-2, with 7 bases aligning to TRBD1. Per germline, CDR1 MNHEY and CDR2 SVGAGI. This CDR3 contains 14 residues. The junction had 17 bases not matched to a gene; V was cut back by 11 bases and J by 8 bases. The CDR3 bases are TGTGCCGCTGGGGTGGGACAGAGGGTCAACGGCTACACCTTC. This sequence encodes CAAGVGQRVNGYTF.

This chain uses TRBV20-1 with TRBJ1-6; maybe TRBD1 (5 bases). This CDR3 comprises 14 residues. V was trimmed by 1 base and J by 7 bases, leaving 11 bases between them. Germline CDR1 is DFQATT and CDR2 is SNEGSKA (reference sequence). CDR3 amino acids: CSARVPGANSPLHF. The CDR3 DNA reads TGCAGTGCTAGAGTTCCTGGGGCCAATTCACCCCTCCACTTT.

This clonotype was counted only a few times. The chain recombines TRBV24-1 with TRBJ2-5; 7 bases agree with TRBD1. The trim removed 4 bases at V and 5 bases at J, leaving 9 bases unmatched. Germline CDR1 and CDR2: KGHDR and SFDVKD. CDR3 length: 15 residues. This chain's CDR3 is CATSDSKGALETQYF. The DNA for the CDR3 is TGTGCCACCAGTGACTCCAAGGGGGCTTTGGAGACCCAGTACTTC.

Remarks on this clonotype: An end of the junction differs from the germline gene, which may be a read error. This sequence joins TRBV7-9 and TRBJ2-3; TRBD1 aligns across 7 bases. Germline V lookup: CDR1 SEHNR, CDR2 FQNEAQ (reference sequence). CDR3 length: 17 amino acids. The CDR3 sequence is CVSSAIQGRRSTDTQYF. For the CDR3, the DNA is TGTGTCAGCAGCGCAATACAGGGGCGGCGTAGCACAGATACGCAGTATTTT.

This rearrangement joins TRBV4-3 to TRBJ2-1, with D hard to call. The CDR3 has 14 amino acids. In germline, CDR1 is LGHNA, CDR2 YSLEER. The ends were cut back, 1 base at V and 4 bases at J, with 8 bases in the middle. Here the CDR3 reads CASSQGWIYNEQFF. Written as DNA, the CDR3 is TGCGCCAGCAGCCAAGGATGGATTTACAATGAGCAGTTCTTC.

This clonotype was detected a few times. The chain uses TRBV7-9 and TRBJ1-2; no firm D call. V lost 3 bases and J lost 5, with 16 bases in between. This CDR3 comprises 15 residues. Germline CDR1 SEHNR, CDR2 FQNEAQ (reference sequence). In DNA form, the CDR3 reads TGTGCCAGCAGCTTTGCGATGGGCCCAATGTATGGCTACACCTTC. It is translated as CASSFAMGPMYGYTF.

V usage is TRBV12-3 or TRBV12-4 and J usage is TRBJ2-5; 10 positions agree with TRBD2. Matching the DNA end better, TRBJ2-7 makes the J call doubtful. This CDR3 spans 14 amino acids. CDR3 region: CASSWASGSHEQYF. CDR3 nucleotide sequence: TGTGCCAGCAGTTGGGCTAGCGGGAGTCACGAGCAGTACTTC.

This clonotype appeared a single time. The chain combines TRBV10-3 with TRBJ2-3; 10 bases fit TRBD2. CDR1 and CDR2 (germline): ENHRY, SYGVKD. This CDR3 is built from 16 residues. J lost 3 bases, V lost 4 bases, and 7 bases had no gene match. CDR3 amino acids: CAISGQAGGGTDTQYF. Written as DNA, the CDR3 is TGTGCCATCAGTGGACAAGCGGGAGGGGGGACAGATACGCAGTATTTT.

In this sample, this clonotype turned up a few times. The gene calls are TRBV29-1 and TRBJ1-2, with D maybe TRBD1 (5 bases). This CDR3 region has 12 residues. CDR1 is SQVTM and CDR2 is ANQGSEA in the germline V gene. Trimming cost V 6 bases and J 4 bases, with 12 bases left between them. CDR3 sequence: CSVVEGTYGYTF. In nucleotides, the CDR3 is TGCAGCGTGGTGGAGGGGACCTATGGCTACACCTTC.

The genes are TRBV7-2 and TRBJ2-1, with D maybe TRBD1 (5 bases). CDR1 SGHTA and CDR2 FQGNSA come from the germline V gene. Trimming removed 2 bases at V and 10 bases at J, with 12 bases between. The CDR3 covers 13 residues. The CDR3 DNA is TGTGCCAGCAGCTTATCTACAGGCTACGAGCAGTTCTTC. Amino acids: CASSLSTGYEQFF.

V is TRBV29-1 and J is TRBJ2-5; TRBD1 aligns across 7 bases. Trimming took 7 bases from V and 5 from J; bases not matched to a gene: 4. The germline CDR1 and CDR2 sequences are SQVTM and ANQGSEA. The CDR3 is 11 residues long. The CDR3 protein is CSGQGGETQYF. Written as DNA, the CDR3 is TGCAGCGGACAGGGTGGGGAGACCCAGTACTTC.

This clonotype was observed a few times. The chain links TRBV10-3 to TRBJ2-5; maybe TRBD1 (6 bases). The ends were cut back, 4 bases at V and 5 bases at J, with 29 bases in the middle. This CDR3 comprises 19 residues. Looked up from germline, CDR1 is ENHRY and CDR2 is SYGVKD. The CDR3 nucleotides read TGTGCCATCAGTGGTCTTAGCGCGGTCTCTGACAGGTTAAGGGAGACCCAGTACTTC. Protein: CAISGLSAVSDRLRETQYF.

This clonotype was observed a few times. The chain joins TRBV6-1 to TRBJ1-1; D is uncertain. Trimming left V 2 bases short and J 0 bases short, with 7 bases between. The CDR3 spans 14 residues. The V gene's germline CDR1 is MNHNS and CDR2 SASEGT. CDR3 sequence (DNA): TGTGCCAGCAGTGAACAGTACATGAACACTGAAGCTTTCTTT. Translation: CASSEQYMNTEAFF.

This clonotype was found a few times. The rearrangement uses TRBV25-1 and TRBJ1-2; D may be TRBD1 (6 bases). V lost 4 bases and J 3 bases, leaving 15 bases between the germline ends. CDR1 is MGHDK, CDR2 SYGVNS, per germline. The CDR3 covers 15 residues. CDR3 residues: CASSGLQGFDYGYTF. Here the CDR3 DNA reads TGTGCCAGCAGTGGTCTACAGGGCTTTGACTATGGCTACACCTTC.

The V call is TRBV3-1, the J call TRBJ2-4, with no clear D. The DNA matches TRBJ2-7 better at its end, which makes the J call doubtful. The CDR3 contains 14 residues. Germline V gene data show CDR1 as LGHDT and CDR2 as YNNKEL (reference sequence). Written as DNA, the CDR3 is TGTGCCAGCAGCCGCGACACTGAAGGTTACGAGCAGTACTTC. This encodes CASSRDTEGYEQYF.

This chain links TRBV4-3 with TRBJ2-5, with TRBD2 matching 11 bases. There are 17 residues in the CDR3. Trimming removed 0 bases from V and 5 bases from J; junction bases left unmatched: 8. Per the germline V gene, CDR1 is LGHNA and CDR2 is YSLEER. The CDR3 sequence: CASSQEGIAGGWETQYF. The CDR3 region has the DNA TGCGCCAGCAGCCAAGAAGGAATAGCGGGAGGGTGGGAGACCCAGTACTTC.

This chain connects TRBV7-2 to TRBJ1-4, with D unclear. The germline gives CDR1 SGHTA, CDR2 FQGNSA. Between the trimmed V and J ends, which lost 1 base and 4 bases, there was a span of 10 bases. This CDR3 is 15 amino acids long. CDR3 in amino acids: CASSLGSGINEKLFF. In DNA, the CDR3 is TGTGCCAGCAGCTTAGGGTCTGGGATTAATGAAAAACTGTTTTTT.

V and J are TRBV7-3 and TRBJ2-4, with 8 bases identical to TRBD1. Germline CDR1 and CDR2: SGHTA and FQGTGA. The length of the CDR3 is 15 residues. After removal of 2 bases from V and 2 bases from J, the junction contained 2 bases not matched to a gene. The DNA for the CDR3 is TGTGCCAGCAGCTTAGACAGGGGTTCCAAAAACATTCAGTACTTC. This encodes CASSLDRGSKNIQYF. The entire variable domain, with the rest obtained from reference TRBV7-3 and TRBJ2-4, is as follows: GAGVSQTPSNKVTEKGKYVELRCDPISGHTALYWYRQSLGQGPEFLIYFQGTGAADDSGLPNDRFFAVRPEGSVSTLKIQRTERGDSAVYLCASSLDRGSKNIQYFGAGTRLSVL.

The rearrangement uses TRBV12-3 or TRBV12-4 and TRBJ2-7; 7 positions agree with TRBD2. The CDR3 is 15 residues long. Trimming cost V 3 bases and J 5 bases; bases outside gene matches: 10. The CDR3 protein is CASSLRAGASNEQYF. The CDR3 DNA reads TGTGCCAGCAGTTTGCGTGCGGGAGCTTCCAACGAGCAGTACTTC.

This rearrangement joins TRBV6-5 to TRBJ1-3, with D perhaps TRBD1 (6 bases). CDR1 MNHEY and CDR2 SVGAGI come from the germline V gene. The CDR3 length is 15 residues. The V and J ends lost 5 bases and 2 bases respectively, with 13 bases between them. As DNA, the CDR3 is TGTGCCAGCAGTCCACAGGGTAGCGCTGGAAACACCATATATTTT. Translating gives CASSPQGSAGNTIYF.